This TCR beta chain was sequenced in a study of cytomegalovirus exposure and HLA in healthy donors. J was trimmed by 2 bases and V by 3 bases; bases with no gene match: 2. Germline CDR1 and CDR2: SGHDT and YYEEEE. CDR3 size: 14 residues. PCR employed 60 Vbeta and 13 Jbeta primers. Assay: immunoSEQ multiplex PCR; the TCRdb copy retains only in-frame clones and omits some. Found here are 45,000 to 65,000 clones, about three quarters of them singletons; the top ten hold nearly 3%. This TCR came from a man between 18 and 29 years old in good health and CMV-seronegative. The genes are TRBV5-6 and TRBJ2-7, with TRBD2 matching over 10 bases. Sequencing was carried out using PBMCs. As DNA, the CDR3 is TGTGCCAGCAGCTGGACTAGCGGAGCCTACGAGCAGTACTTC. As protein: CASSWTSGAYEQYF.